This is a list of T cell receptor beta chains from one sample in a study of radiotherapy plus CTLA-4 blockade in lung cancer. The protocol was immunoSEQ multiplex PCR, while the TCRdb copy is restricted to in-frame clones and leaves out a portion. The sample has about 48,000 clones, 80% to 90% seen once. The material was peripheral blood, obtained from a patient treated with radiotherapy plus ipilimumab. Every receptor here comes from a human donor with non-small cell lung cancer that progressed on radiotherapy plus ipilimumab. Some clones in this sample may be carry-over from other donors' samples. Both conserved end residues are part of each CDR3. D genes are given only for firm matches. Clone size is stated in some rows and not others, as once, few, many or a class when expanded.

d_call | j_call | v_call | clone_size | cdr3_aa | cdr3_nt
TRBD1 | TRBJ1-1 | TRBV7-2 | - | CASSSDRAEAFF | TGTGCCAGCAGCTCCGACAGGGCTGAAGCTTTCTTT
- | TRBJ1-1 | TRBV19 | - | CASSVGQPISLGF | TGTGCCAGTAGTGTCGGACAACCGATAAGCTTGGGCTTT
TRBD1 | TRBJ1-2 | TRBV7-8 | once | CASSPATGQGDYGYTF | TGTGCCAGCAGCCCAGCGACAGGACAGGGTGACTATGGCTACACCTTC
TRBD1 | TRBJ1-1 | TRBV18 | - | CASSPRQGEVGTEAFF | TGTGCCAGCTCACCGAGACAGGGGGAAGTAGGCACTGAAGCTTTCTTT
- | TRBJ1-5 | TRBV5-1 | - | CASSLDGEAANQPQHF | TGCGCCAGCAGCTTGGACGGGGAGGCGGCCAATCAGCCCCAGCATTTT
TRBD1 | TRBJ1-2 | TRBV5-1 | - | CASSPGTVGYGYTF | TGCGCCAGCAGCCCCGGGACAGTTGGGTATGGCTACACCTTC
- | TRBJ2-1 | TRBV5-8 | - | CASSLAKSYNEQFF | TGTGCCAGCAGCTTAGCGAAATCCTACAATGAGCAGTTCTTC
TRBD1 | TRBJ2-7 | TRBV7-3 | once | CASSSRLRDRVYEQYF | TGTGCCAGCAGCTCGCGGCTACGGGACAGGGTCTACGAGCAGTACTTC
TRBD1 | TRBJ2-1 | TRBV18 | - | CASSPGTGDRDTFF | TGTGCCAGCTCCCCCGGGACAGGGGATCGCGATACGTTCTTC
- | TRBJ2-5 | TRBV10-1 | - | CASSVSGAGEQETQYF | TGCGCCAGCAGTGTTTCAGGGGCTGGTGAGCAAGAGACCCAGTACTTC
TRBD1 | TRBJ2-1 | TRBV5-6 | - | CASSLTGGLEQFF | TGTGCCAGCAGCTTGACAGGGGGACTTGAGCAGTTCTTC
- | TRBJ2-5 | TRBV9 | - | CASSASLLNQETQYF | TGTGCCAGCAGCGCTTCTCTCCTAAACCAAGAGACCCAGTACTTC
TRBD1 | TRBJ2-3 | TRBV11-3 | - | CASSSTGGRPDTQYF | TGTGCCAGCAGCTCGACAGGGGGCCGACCAGATACGCAGTATTTT
TRBD1 | TRBJ1-1 | TRBV5-8 | - | CASRVDRTRDEAFF | TGTGCCAGCAGGGTGGACAGGACCCGGGATGAAGCTTTCTTT
- | TRBJ2-5 | TRBV5-3 | - | CARSSAGHIQETQYF | TGTGCCAGAAGCTCAGCGGGACACATCCAAGAGACCCAGTACTTC
- | TRBJ1-5 | TRBV6-5 | - | CASSPRPGQPQHF | TGTGCCAGCAGTCCCCGCCCAGGGCAGCCCCAGCATTTT
TRBD1 | TRBJ2-5 | TRBV10-3 | - | CAISGPKQGEETQYF | TGTGCCATCAGTGGGCCTAAACAGGGGGAAGAGACCCAGTACTTC
- | TRBJ1-2 | TRBV4-2 | - | CASSQVGGQRIYGYTF | TGTGCCAGCAGCCAAGTAGGCGGACAACGAATCTATGGCTACACCTTC
- | TRBJ2-7 | TRBV28 | once | CASSSQPSYEQYF | TGTGCCAGCAGCTCACAACCTTCCTACGAGCAGTACTTC
TRBD2 | TRBJ2-1 | TRBV6-5 | - | CASRAGLTVKNEQFF | TGTGCCAGCAGGGCGGGACTAACAGTCAAGAATGAGCAGTTCTTC
- | TRBJ2-7 | TRBV19 | - | CASSTAVGVPEQYF | TGTGCCAGTAGTACCGCGGTCGGGGTCCCCGAGCAGTACTTC
TRBD2 | TRBJ2-3 | TRBV5-1 | - | CASSPGLATDTQYF | TGCGCCAGCAGCCCCGGACTAGCCACAGATACGCAGTATTTT
TRBD1 | TRBJ1-2 | TRBV27 | - | CASSLTGDFHGYTF | TGTGCCAGCAGTTTGACAGGGGATTTTCATGGCTACACCTTC
TRBD2 | TRBJ2-1 | TRBV10-2 | - | CASSTGGAAYNEQFF | TGCGCCAGCAGTACCGGGGGGGCCGCCTACAATGAGCAGTTCTTC
TRBD2 | TRBJ2-3 | TRBV7-8 | - | CASSRPRGGGGATDTQYF | TGTGCCAGCAGCCGACCCCGGGGGGGCGGGGGGGCAACAGATACGCAGTATTTT
TRBD2 | TRBJ2-5 | TRBV7-2 | - | CASSLVASGRETQYF | TGTGCCAGCAGCTTAGTGGCTAGCGGCCGGGAGACCCAGTACTTC
TRBD2 | TRBJ2-5 | TRBV19 | - | CASSMGLAGLQETQYF | TGTGCCAGTAGTATGGGACTAGCGGGCCTCCAAGAGACCCAGTACTTC
- | TRBJ2-1 | TRBV6-4 | once | CASSDGGGSRFNEQFF | TGTGCCAGCAGTGATGGGGGCGGGAGCAGATTCAATGAGCAGTTCTTC
- | TRBJ1-1 | TRBV2 | - | CASSDLRGTEAFF | TGTGCCAGCAGTGACCTAAGGGGCACTGAAGCTTTCTTT
- | TRBJ2-7 | TRBV10-3 | - | CAISDRWEQYF | TGTGCCATCAGTGACAGGTGGGAGCAGTACTTC
- | TRBJ2-1 | TRBV9 | - | CASSETGLRGNEQFF | TGTGCCAGCAGCGAAACAGGATTAAGGGGCAATGAGCAGTTCTTC
TRBD1 | TRBJ1-6 | TRBV18 | - | CASSPAGTGGVSYNSPLHF | TGTGCCAGCTCACCTGCCGGGACAGGGGGCGTCTCCTATAATTCACCCCTCCACTTT
- | TRBJ1-1 | TRBV7-2 | - | CASSPQIFGGAEAFF | TGTGCCAGCAGCCCTCAAATTTTCGGAGGCGCTGAAGCTTTCTTT
TRBD2 | TRBJ2-7 | TRBV10-2 | - | CASSVSRTSGGSYEQYF | TGCGCCAGCAGTGTTAGCCGGACTAGCGGGGGGAGTTACGAGCAGTACTTC
- | TRBJ1-2 | TRBV4-1 | - | CASSQVRRGAYGYTF | TGCGCCAGCAGCCAAGTCCGCCGGGGGGCTTATGGCTACACCTTC
TRBD1 | TRBJ2-2 | TRBV2 | - | CASSEGRGPGELFF | TGTGCCAGCAGTGAAGGCAGGGGGCCCGGGGAGCTGTTTTTT
- | TRBJ2-7 | TRBV30 | - | CAWDRGNEQYF | TGTGCCTGGGATAGGGGAAACGAGCAGTACTTC
- | TRBJ2-7 | TRBV18 | - | CASSPQGRAYEQYF | TGTGCCAGCTCACCACAAGGCAGGGCCTACGAGCAGTACTTC